These 4 T cell receptor beta chains share one sample of origin, sequenced in a study of response to subunit inactivated influenza vaccine. TCRdb re-derived calls from the RT-PCR reads in MiXCR, one entry per CDR3 protein. This table has 280,000 or so distinct CDR3 sequences, 20% to 25% appearing once. This material consisted of PBMCs from blood, taken 21 months after vaccination. These TCRs come from a man aged 50 to 69 who received an inactivated influenza vaccine.

The J gene is TRBJ2-1, the V gene TRBV7-2; D possibly uses TRBD1 or TRBD2 (5 bases each). Trimming removed 8 bases from V and 8 bases from J, with 10 bases in between. The germline V gene encodes CDR1 SGHTA and CDR2 FQGNSA. The CDR3 runs 11 residues. Here the CDR3 reads CASRGVYEQFF. CDR3 DNA: TGTGCCAGCCGAGGGGTCTATGAGCAGTTCTTC.

This clonotype has only one observation. The rearrangement uses TRBV5-1 and TRBJ2-3, with 9 nucleotides matching TRBD1. In germline, CDR1 is SGHRS, CDR2 YFSETQ. The CDR3 spans 18 residues. V trimming: 3 bases; J trimming: 7 bases; junction bases outside the gene matches: 18. The CDR3 nucleotides read TGCGCCAGCAGCTGGCCGGGACAGGGAACGAGGGCACAAAATACGCAGTATTTT. Protein sequence: CASSWPGQGTRAQNTQYF. Full variable domain (outside the CDR3, taken from reference TRBV5-1 and TRBJ2-3): KAGVTQTPRYLIKTRGQQVTLSCSPISGHRSVSWYQQTPGQGLQFLFEYFSETQRNKGNFPGRFSGRQFSNSRSEMNVSTLELGDSALYLCASSWPGQGTRAQNTQYFGPGTRLTVL.

This clonotype was observed many times. This sequence joins TRBV15 and TRBJ1-5; D gene unclear. This CDR3 region has 14 residues. V dropped 5 bases and J dropped 6 bases, with 14 bases sitting between them. Germline-derived CDR1 and CDR2 are LNHNV and YYDKDF (reference sequence). In DNA, the CDR3 is TGTGCCACCAGCTTTACTTTGATTCGTCAGCCCCAGCATTTT. Translating it yields CATSFTLIRQPQHF.

The chain is built from TRBV12-3 or TRBV12-4 and TRBJ1-2; no definite D call. The CDR3 covers 14 residues. V lost 3 bases and J 4 bases, leaving 12 bases between the germline ends. Written as DNA, the CDR3 is TGTGCCAGCAGTTTGTGGGGTGGCGGCTATGGCTACACCTTC. It specifies CASSLWGGGYGYTF.